This T cell receptor (beta chain) was identified in a study of blood T cell repertoires in COVID-19. Background on the study: Researchers got acute and convalescent COVID-19 samples from the United States, Italy and Spain. From T cells, B-cell-depleted T cells, or PBMCs came the material, which was cDNA or gDNA.

Germline values: CDR1 MNHEY, CDR2 SVGAGI. Trimming removed 6 bases from V and 8 bases from J, with 13 bases in between. CDR3 length: 12 amino acids. Original methodology: The authors estimated nucleated cell counts from reference gene primer amplification. Generated by immunoSEQ multiplex PCR, the TCRdb table keeps only in-frame clones and is missing some. Clone size and the V and J calls come from that table; the DNA yielded D and trimming. The table records over 120,000 clones, 87% of them present only once. This rearrangement joins TRBV6-5 to TRBJ1-2, with unresolved D. The sequence was obtained from a woman between 45 and 60 years old with acute or convalescent COVID-19. Sequenced material: peripheral blood. Written as DNA, the CDR3 is TGTGCCAGCAGAGAGGCCCCGGGGGGCTACACCTTC. Translated: CASREAPGGYTF.